This record covers a single TCR beta chain. The sample is drawn from a study of blood T cell repertoires in COVID-19. The wider study: Sample material is recorded as cDNA or gDNA derived from T cells, B-cell-depleted T cells, or PBMCs.

Original processing methods: Amplified reference gene primers provided the basis for estimating nucleated cell counts. Measured with immunoSEQ multiplex PCR; TCRdb has only the in-frame clones, and not every one. V and J calls plus clone size are reproduced from that table; the DNA served to infer D and trimming. This table holds some 400,000 clones, over 75% found once. This CDR3 comprises 20 residues. With V trimmed by 6 bases and J by 4 bases, 20 bases remained unmatched. Per the germline V gene, CDR1 is MNHEY and CDR2 is SMNVEV (reference sequence). Enrollees, roughly 18 to 95 years old, lived in some 24 US areas. Recovery among Cohort 3 donors was established by two negative PCRs, clearance, or symptom resolution.

Sequences were obtained from PBMCs or T cells enriched from blood (not recorded which). The rearrangement links TRBV27 to TRBJ2-1, with 11 positions matching TRBD1. This TCR came from a man aged 25-40 years who had recovered from COVID-19. This CDR3 reads CASRSDFRSGTGGIYNEQFF. For the CDR3, the DNA is TGTGCCAGCAGATCCGATTTCCGATCCGGGACAGGGGGGATTTACAATGAGCAGTTCTTC.